This T cell receptor beta chain was found in a study of T-cell memory formation after mild COVID-19. Study-wide findings and caveats: Memory sampled before infection contained some responding clones, suggesting cross-reactive memory joined. Clones shrinking from day 15 to 85 showed even CD4/CD8 mixes; later expanders tilted CD4+. The authors left the SARS-CoV-2 specificity of second-wave clones peaking on day 37 unconfirmed.

Germline CDR1 and CDR2: SGHTS and YDEGEE. The trim removed 2 bases at V and 10 bases at J, leaving 7 bases unmatched. The CDR3 runs 13 residues. This clonotype was counted a few times. The antigen is not known. Each CDR3 protein gets one entry after TCRdb re-called the 5' RACE reads with MiXCR. Of approximately 50,000 distinct CDR3 sequences listed, roughly 12% are singletons. This chain connects TRBV5-8 to TRBJ1-1, with 8 bases aligning to TRBD1. The receptor was derived from a man in his late teens or twenties who had mild COVID-19 (a few samples of this study predate the infection). Cell type and time point are not known. Sample: PBMCs or a T cell subset sorted from them (not recorded which). CDR3 region: CASSFTGGLGAFF. CDR3 bases: TGTGCCAGCAGCTTTACAGGGGGATTAGGAGCTTTCTTT.